This T cell receptor (beta chain) was identified during a study of cytomegalovirus exposure and HLA in healthy donors. Whole-study findings and limits: In a later analysis, an Asian-associated ancestry cluster reportedly showed fewer N-insertions than the roughly 700-donor mean. TRBV6-2, TRBV6-3 and other indistinguishable V segments were excluded.

In its sample, this clone was seen a few times. Its matching antigen is unknown. Amplification used 60 Vbeta primers and 13 Jbeta primers. TCRdb's copy holds only in-frame clones and misses some; the assay was immunoSEQ multiplex PCR. The table includes roughly 180,000 clones, about 77% detected once. V dropped 6 bases and J dropped 3; count of bases not matched to a gene: 12. Germline CDR1 SGHVS, CDR2 FNYEAQ. The CDR3 is 18 amino acids. This sequence originates from a man aged 30 to 45 in good health and CMV-seronegative. Input material: PBMCs. The V and J genes are TRBV7-6 and TRBJ2-1; 12 bases fit TRBD2. CDR3 nucleotide sequence: TGTGCCAGCAGATCGGGGCTAGCGGGAGGGCTTGGCTACAATGAGCAGTTCTTC. As protein: CASRSGLAGGLGYNEQFF.